A single sample is the source of the 18 T cell receptor beta chains below, sequenced in a study of long-term antiretroviral therapy in people with HIV. The libraries were made with immunoSEQ v3.0 at survey level. Measured with immunoSEQ multiplex PCR; TCRdb has only the in-frame clones, and not every one. The sample has tens of thousands of clones, approximately 83% seen once. The source material was unsorted PBMCs, sampled approximately 4.5 years after starting antiretroviral therapy. Every receptor here comes from a man aged 25-45 years with HIV.

The chain is built from TRBV1 and TRBJ2-1; the table calls TRBD2, which could not be checked here. TRBV1 has pseudogene status. The CDR3 sequence is 18 residues long. The CDR3 DNA is TGCACCAGCAGCCCCCCCAAGCGGGGGCCCCCCTCCTACAATGAGCAGTTCTTC. Its translation: CTSSPPKRGPPSYNEQFF.

This clone has a single count. This rearrangement joins TRBV6-1 to TRBJ1-3; the D is unclear. V gave up 4 bases and J gave up 0 bases, with 10 bases separating them. Germline CDR1 and CDR2: MNHNS and SASEGT. This CDR3 has 15 amino acids. This chain's CDR3 is CASSVDRLSGNTIYF. The CDR3 DNA reads as TGTGCCAGCAGTGTCGACCGGCTCTCTGGAAACACCATATATTTT.

J is TRBJ2-3 and V is TRBV13, with 8 bases that match TRBD1. Germline trimming cut 4 bases from V and 7 bases from J; bases unmatched to any gene: 7. The CDR3 length is 14 residues. Germline V gene sequence: CDR1 PRHDT, CDR2 FYEKMQ (reference sequence). In DNA, the CDR3 is TGTGCCAGCAGCTCCGGGACAGGTTCGTATACGCAGTATTTT. Residues: CASSSGTGSYTQYF.

This chain uses TRBV27 with TRBJ2-2, with unresolved D. The CDR3 has 15 residues. The ends were cut back, 6 bases at V and 0 bases at J, with 11 bases in the middle. Germline loops: CDR1 MNHEY, CDR2 SMNVEV (reference sequence). CDR3 coding DNA: TGTGCCAGCAGCCTCTATGCCCCGAACACCGGGGAGCTGTTTTTT. Translating it yields CASSLYAPNTGELFF.

The chain combines TRBV5-4 with TRBJ2-7, with TRBD1 matching 10 bases. After removal of 3 bases from V and 3 bases from J, the junction contained 3 bases not matched to a gene. Germline CDR1 and CDR2: SGHNT and YYREEE (reference sequence). The CDR3 has 14 amino acids. The CDR3, as DNA: TGTGCCAGCAGCTCGGGGACAGGGGACTACGAGCAGTACTTC. Translated, it gives CASSSGTGDYEQYF.

The CDR3 is CASSERQGGGYTF. In nucleotides, the CDR3 is TGTGCCAGCAGTGAGCGGCAGGGGGGCGGCTACACCTTC. The V gene is TRBV2, the J gene TRBJ1-2; 7 positions agree with TRBD1. The CDR3 extends over 13 amino acids. The J segment lost 8 bases and the V segment lost 3 bases, leaving 6 bases of the junction unmatched. Germline V lookup: CDR1 SNHLY, CDR2 FYNNEI. Together with reference TRBV2 and TRBJ1-2, the CDR3 gives the full variable domain: EPEVTQTPSHQVTQMGQEVILRCVPISNHLYFYWYRQILGQKVEFLVSFYNNEISEKSEIFDDQFSVERPDGSNFTLKIRSTKLEDSAMYFCASSERQGGGYTFGSGTRLTVV.

The genes are TRBV11-2 and TRBJ2-7; no reliable D call. V dropped 1 base and J dropped 2 bases, with 6 bases sitting between them. Germline V lookup: CDR1 SGHAT, CDR2 FQNNGV. The CDR3 has 13 amino acids. The CDR3 protein is CASSLGWTYEQYF. CDR3 in DNA: TGTGCCAGCAGCTTAGGCTGGACCTACGAGCAGTACTTC.

The chain uses TRBV28 and TRBJ1-5; D is unclear. The CDR3 sequence is 13 residues long. Trimming removed 0 bases from V and 3 bases from J, with 3 bases in between. Germline V gene lookup returns CDR1 MDHEN and CDR2 SYDVKM. The CDR3 sequence is CASSLWLNQPQHF. The CDR3, as DNA: TGTGCCAGCAGTTTATGGCTCAATCAGCCCCAGCATTTT.

This chain connects TRBV7-3 to TRBJ2-3; TRBD2 matches 7 bases. This CDR3 region has 15 residues. J was trimmed by 2 bases and V by 1 base; bases with no gene match: 3. Germline CDR1 reads SGHTA; CDR2 reads FQGTGA. The CDR3, as DNA: TGTGCCAGCAGCTTAAGCGGGGGAATCACAGATACGCAGTATTTT. Its protein is CASSLSGGITDTQYF.

The chain has TRBV2 and TRBJ2-7; D unclear. Trimming removed 2 bases at V and 1 base at J, with 6 bases between. The CDR3 consists of 13 residues. Germline assignment: CDR1 SNHLY and CDR2 FYNNEI. DNA for the CDR3: TGTGCCAGCAGTGAATGGCAGTCCTACGAGCAGTACTTC. This sequence encodes CASSEWQSYEQYF.

J is TRBJ2-3 and V is TRBV2; D is unclear. Germline assignment: CDR1 SNHLY and CDR2 FYNNEI. The CDR3 covers 14 residues. The V end lost 7 bases, the J end lost 1 base, and 12 bases lay between the germline ends. The CDR3 loop is CASTYRRGTDTQYF. The CDR3, as DNA: TGTGCCAGCACCTACCGTCGAGGCACAGATACGCAGTATTTT.

This chain connects TRBV18 to TRBJ2-3; D is ambiguous. Germline V CDR1 and CDR2: KGHSH, LQKENI. The V and J ends lost 5 bases and 4 bases respectively, with 16 bases between them. The length of the CDR3 is 15 residues. The CDR3 coding sequence is TGTGCCAGCTCAAAAAGGAACATCTTTGCAGATACGCAGTATTTT. Translating it yields CASSKRNIFADTQYF. Together with reference TRBV18 and TRBJ2-3, the CDR3 gives the full variable domain: NAGVMQNPRHLVRRRGQEARLRCSPMKGHSHVYWYRQLPEEGLKFMVYLQKENIIDESGMPKERFSAEFPKEGPSILRIQQVVRGDSAAYFCASSKRNIFADTQYFGPGTRLTVL.

This chain uses TRBV30 with TRBJ1-5; 10 bases map to TRBD1. The CDR3 is made up of 14 amino acids. From germline, CDR1 is GTSNPN and CDR2 SVGIG (reference sequence). The V segment lost 3 bases and the J segment 6 bases; nucleotides outside the gene matches: 5. The chain's CDR3 is CAWSPGTGVQPQHF. Written as DNA, the CDR3 is TGTGCCTGGAGCCCCGGGACAGGGGTTCAGCCCCAGCATTTT.

The rearrangement joins TRBV10-1 to TRBJ2-3; a possible D gene is TRBD2 (7 bases). There are 16 residues in the CDR3. With 6 bases removed from V and 1 base from J, the gap between germline ends came to 17 bases. Germline V gene sequence: CDR1 WNHNN, CDR2 SYGVQD (reference sequence). CDR3 in amino acids: CASRATRGQGTDTQYF. In nucleotides, the CDR3 is TGCGCCAGCAGGGCGACGCGGGGGCAGGGCACAGATACGCAGTATTTT.

This clone was observed a handful of times. CDR3 residues: CASASTPTPKETQYF. CDR3 DNA sequence: TGTGCTAGTGCCAGTACTCCGACACCTAAAGAGACCCAGTACTTC. V and J are TRBV12-5 and TRBJ2-5; D uncertain. Germline V gene data show CDR1 as LGHNT and CDR2 as FRNRAP. This CDR3 is built from 15 residues. The ends were cut back, 7 bases at V and 3 bases at J, with 18 bases in the middle.

The chain recombines TRBV2 with TRBJ2-3, with D possibly being TRBD2 (6 bases). This CDR3 is 15 amino acids long. Germline lookup yields CDR1 SNHLY and CDR2 FYNNEI. The V gene lost 5 bases and the J gene lost 5 bases, with 17 bases spanning the gap. The CDR3 spells CASSRERQGKDTQYF. The CDR3 DNA reads as TGTGCCAGCAGTCGGGAGCGTCAAGGAAAAGATACGCAGTATTTT.

The genes are TRBV19 and TRBJ2-2; D is possibly TRBD1 (6 bases). V lost 3 bases and J lost 5, with 7 bases in between. Germline lookup yields CDR1 LNHDA and CDR2 SQIVND (reference sequence). The CDR3 totals 13 residues. The CDR3 here is CASSIQGTGELFF. CDR3 sequence (DNA): TGTGCCAGTAGTATCCAGGGGACCGGGGAGCTGTTTTTT. The full variable domain, in which reference TRBV19 and TRBJ2-2 provide the parts outside the CDR3, is DGGITQSPKYLFRKEGQNVTLSCEQNLNHDAMYWYRQDPGQGLRLIYYSQIVNDFQKGDIAEGYSVSREKKESFPLTVTSAQKNPTAFYLCASSIQGTGELFFGEGSRLTVL.

The chain is built from TRBV27 and TRBJ2-1; D is possibly TRBD1 or TRBD2 (7 bases each). The germline V gene has CDR1 MNHEY and CDR2 SMNVEV (reference sequence). Trimming stripped 6 bases from V and 8 bases from J, with 26 bases between. The CDR3 runs to 17 residues. The CDR3 DNA is TGTGCCAGCAGCCTCAGCCCGGGGAGGGGGCCAAGGGATGAGCAGTTCTTC. Protein sequence: CASSLSPGRGPRDEQFF.